The clone carrying this TCR beta chain was detected only a few times. Its specificity is not known. The record originates from a study of CD8 T cells in Susac syndrome. General study results and limits: The study conceded that its TCR sequencing and HLA analysis involved relatively few individuals.

A quantity of 0.5 to 1 ug RNA underwent reverse transcription using random hexamers. The CDR3 of TCR beta was amplified by immunoSEQ multiplex PCR across 54 Vbeta and 13 Jbeta. TCRdb re-called the immunoSEQ multiplex PCR reads through MiXCR, storing one row per CDR3 protein. The sample records roughly 190,000 distinct CDR3 sequences, just under 95% being singletons. Germline values: CDR1 MDHEN, CDR2 SYDVKM. Between the trimmed V and J ends, which lost 5 bases and 0 bases, there was a span of 5 bases. The CDR3 is 13 residues long. The authors negatively isolated CD8+ and CD4+ T cells and FACS-enriched TEMRA cells.

The material sequenced was CD8+ T cells from PBMCs. V and J are TRBV28 and TRBJ1-5; D not resolved. The clonotype originates from a human donor with Susac syndrome. The CDR3, as DNA: TGTGCCAGCAGTGGATTTAGCAATCAGCCCCAGCATTTT. The encoded protein is CASSGFSNQPQHF.